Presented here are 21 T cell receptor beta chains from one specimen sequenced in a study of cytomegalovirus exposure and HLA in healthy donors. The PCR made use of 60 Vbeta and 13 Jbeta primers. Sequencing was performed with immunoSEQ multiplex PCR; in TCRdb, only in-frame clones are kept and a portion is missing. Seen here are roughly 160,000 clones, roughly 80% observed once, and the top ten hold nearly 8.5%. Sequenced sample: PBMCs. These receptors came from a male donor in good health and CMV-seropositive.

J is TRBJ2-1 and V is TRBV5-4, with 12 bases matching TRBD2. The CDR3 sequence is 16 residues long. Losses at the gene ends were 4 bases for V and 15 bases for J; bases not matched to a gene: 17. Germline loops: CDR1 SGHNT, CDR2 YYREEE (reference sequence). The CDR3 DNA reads TGTGCCAGCAGCCCCGACCCTAGCGGGAGGGCCGTCAGCCCGTTCTTC. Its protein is CASSPDPSGRAVSPFF.

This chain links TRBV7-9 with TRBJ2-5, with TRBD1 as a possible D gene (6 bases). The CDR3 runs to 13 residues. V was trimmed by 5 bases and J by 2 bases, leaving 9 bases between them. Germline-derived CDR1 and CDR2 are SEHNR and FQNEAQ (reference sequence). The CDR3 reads CASSRTVQETQYF. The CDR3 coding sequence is TGTGCCAGCAGCCGGACAGTTCAAGAGACCCAGTACTTC.

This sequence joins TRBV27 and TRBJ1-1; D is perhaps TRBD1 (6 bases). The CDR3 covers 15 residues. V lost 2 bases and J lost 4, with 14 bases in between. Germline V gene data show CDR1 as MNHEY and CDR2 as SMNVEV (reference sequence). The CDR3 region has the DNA TGTGCCAGCAGTTTACTAGCGGGGGGCCGCACTGAAGCTTTCTTT. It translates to CASSLLAGGRTEAFF.

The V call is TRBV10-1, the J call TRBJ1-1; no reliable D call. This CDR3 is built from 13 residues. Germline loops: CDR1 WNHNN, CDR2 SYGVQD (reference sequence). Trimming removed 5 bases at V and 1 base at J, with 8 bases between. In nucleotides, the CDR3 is TGCGCCAGCAGTCTTACATCGAACACTGAAGCTTTCTTT. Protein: CASSLTSNTEAFF.

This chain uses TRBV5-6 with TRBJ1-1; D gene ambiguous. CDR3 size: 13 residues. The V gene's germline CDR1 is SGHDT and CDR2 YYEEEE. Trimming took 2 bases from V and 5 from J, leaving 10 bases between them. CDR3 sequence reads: CASSFYSGTEAFF. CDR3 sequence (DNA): TGTGCCAGCAGCTTTTACTCGGGGACTGAAGCTTTCTTT.

CDR3 nucleotides: TGTGCCAGCAGCCCCAGAAGAAGGGCTAGCAGATACAATGAGCAGTTCTTC. It translates to CASSPRRRASRYNEQFF. The chain recombines TRBV7-7 with TRBJ2-1, with D possibly matching TRBD2 (5 bases). CDR3 length: 17 residues. The V end was cut by 5 bases, the J end by 4 bases, with 21 bases between. CDR1 is SSHAT and CDR2 is FNYEAQ in the germline V gene (reference sequence). Complete variable domain (other parts from reference TRBV7-7 and TRBJ2-1): GAGVSQSPRYKVTKRGQDVTLRCDPISSHATLYWYQQALGQGPEFLTYFNYEAQPDKSGLPSDRFSAERPEGSISTLTIQRTEQRDSAMYRCASSPRRRASRYNEQFFGPGTRLTVL.

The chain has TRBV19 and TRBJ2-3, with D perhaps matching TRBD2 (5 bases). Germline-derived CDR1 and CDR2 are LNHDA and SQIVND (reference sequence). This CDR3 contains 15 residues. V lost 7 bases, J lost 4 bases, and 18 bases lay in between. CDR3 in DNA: TGTGCCAGTACTGGGAGAATCTCGGTTGCAGATACGCAGTATTTT. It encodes CASTGRISVADTQYF.

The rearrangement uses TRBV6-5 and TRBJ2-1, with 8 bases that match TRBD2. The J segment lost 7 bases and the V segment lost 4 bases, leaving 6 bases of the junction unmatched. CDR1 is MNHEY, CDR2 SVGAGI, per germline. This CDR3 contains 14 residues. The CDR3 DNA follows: TGTGCCAGCAGTTCCGGGGGGGCAATAAATGAGCAGTTCTTC. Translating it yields CASSSGGAINEQFF.

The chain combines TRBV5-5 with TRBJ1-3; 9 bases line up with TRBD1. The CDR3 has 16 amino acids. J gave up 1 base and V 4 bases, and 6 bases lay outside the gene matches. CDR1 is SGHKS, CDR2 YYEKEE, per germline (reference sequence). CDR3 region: CASSRGTGISGNTIYF. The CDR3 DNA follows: TGTGCCAGCAGCAGGGGGACAGGGATTTCTGGAAACACCATATATTTT.

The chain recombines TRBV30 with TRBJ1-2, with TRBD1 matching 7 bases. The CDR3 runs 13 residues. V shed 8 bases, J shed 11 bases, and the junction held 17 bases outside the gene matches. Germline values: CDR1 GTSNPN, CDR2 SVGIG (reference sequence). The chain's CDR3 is CARRQGHSVGYTF. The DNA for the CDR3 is TGTGCCCGGCGACAGGGCCACTCGGTGGGGTACACCTTC.

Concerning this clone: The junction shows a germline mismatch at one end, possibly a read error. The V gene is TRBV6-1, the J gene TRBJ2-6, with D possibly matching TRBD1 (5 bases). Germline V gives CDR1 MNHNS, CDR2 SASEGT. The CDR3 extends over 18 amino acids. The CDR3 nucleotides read TGTGCCAGCAGTGAAATTTGGGAAGGGGCCTCTGGGGCCAACGGCCTGACTTTC. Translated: CASSEIWEGASGANGLTF.

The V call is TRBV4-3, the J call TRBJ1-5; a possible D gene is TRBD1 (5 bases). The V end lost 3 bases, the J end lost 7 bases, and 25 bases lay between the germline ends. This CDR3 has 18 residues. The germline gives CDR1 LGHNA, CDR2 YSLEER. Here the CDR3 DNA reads TGCGCCAGCAGCCAGACATTCTCCGGGGGACTCATCGGCCAGCCCCAGCATTTT. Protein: CASSQTFSGGLIGQPQHF.

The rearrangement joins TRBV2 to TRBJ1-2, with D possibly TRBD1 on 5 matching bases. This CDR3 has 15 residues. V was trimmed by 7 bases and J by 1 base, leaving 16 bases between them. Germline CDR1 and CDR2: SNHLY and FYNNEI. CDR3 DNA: TGTGCCAGCATCGACGGAGGGGAGATTAACTATGGCTACACCTTC. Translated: CASIDGGEINYGYTF. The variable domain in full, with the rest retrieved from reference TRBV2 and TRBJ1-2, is EPEVTQTPSHQVTQMGQEVILRCVPISNHLYFYWYRQILGQKVEFLVSFYNNEISEKSEIFDDQFSVERPDGSNFTLKIRSTKLEDSAMYFCASIDGGEINYGYTFGSGTRLTVV.

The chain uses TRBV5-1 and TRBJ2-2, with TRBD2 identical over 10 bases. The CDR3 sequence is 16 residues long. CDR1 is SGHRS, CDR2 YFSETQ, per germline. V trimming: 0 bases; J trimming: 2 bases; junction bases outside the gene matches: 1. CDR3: CASSLALAGNTGELFF. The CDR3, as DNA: TGCGCCAGCAGCTTGGCACTAGCGGGAAACACCGGGGAGCTGTTTTTT.

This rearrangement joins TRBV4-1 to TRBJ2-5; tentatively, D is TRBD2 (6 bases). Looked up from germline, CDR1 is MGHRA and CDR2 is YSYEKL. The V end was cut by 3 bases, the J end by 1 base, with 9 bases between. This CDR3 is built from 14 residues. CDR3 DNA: TGCGCCAGCAGCCAGCGCGGGACCCAAGAGACCCAGTACTTC. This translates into CASSQRGTQETQYF.

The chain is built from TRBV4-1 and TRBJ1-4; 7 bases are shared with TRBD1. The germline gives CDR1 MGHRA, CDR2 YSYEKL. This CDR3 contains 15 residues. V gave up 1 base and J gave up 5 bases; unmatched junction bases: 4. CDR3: CASSQAGQKNEKLFF. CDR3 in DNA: TGCGCCAGCAGCCAAGCGGGACAGAAGAATGAAAAACTGTTTTTT.

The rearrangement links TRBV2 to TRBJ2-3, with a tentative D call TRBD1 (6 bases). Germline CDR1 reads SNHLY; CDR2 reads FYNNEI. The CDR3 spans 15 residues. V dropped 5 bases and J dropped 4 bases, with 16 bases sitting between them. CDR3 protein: CASSFAGTIADTQYF. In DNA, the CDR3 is TGTGCCAGCAGTTTTGCAGGGACAATCGCAGATACGCAGTATTTT.

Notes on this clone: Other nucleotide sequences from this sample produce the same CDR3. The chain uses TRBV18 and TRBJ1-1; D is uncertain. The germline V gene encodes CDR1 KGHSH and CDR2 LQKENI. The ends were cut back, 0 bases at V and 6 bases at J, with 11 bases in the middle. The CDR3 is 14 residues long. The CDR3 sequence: CASSPPGGIPEAFF. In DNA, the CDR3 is TGTGCCAGCTCACCACCGGGAGGGATCCCTGAAGCTTTCTTT.

The CDR3 DNA reads TGTGCCAGCAGCTTGCAGGGGGCTGGTGGCTACACCTTC. It yields the protein CASSLQGAGGYTF. This rearrangement joins TRBV5-5 to TRBJ1-2; 8 bases align to TRBD1. This CDR3 has 13 amino acids. After removal of 1 base from V and 7 bases from J, the junction contained 3 bases not matched to a gene. The germline V gene has CDR1 SGHKS and CDR2 YYEKEE (reference sequence). Full variable domain (outside the CDR3, taken from reference TRBV5-5 and TRBJ1-2): DAGVTQSPTHLIKTRGQQVTLRCSPISGHKSVSWYQQVLGQGPQFIFQYYEKEERGRGNFPDRFSARQFPNYSSELNVNALLLGDSALYLCASSLQGAGGYTFGSGTRLTVV.

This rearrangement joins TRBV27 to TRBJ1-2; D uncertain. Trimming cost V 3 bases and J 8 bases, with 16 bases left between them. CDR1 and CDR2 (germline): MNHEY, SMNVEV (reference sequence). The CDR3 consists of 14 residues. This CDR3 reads CASSFGTGGGGYTF. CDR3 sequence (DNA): TGTGCCAGCAGTTTCGGCACGGGAGGTGGAGGCTACACCTTC.

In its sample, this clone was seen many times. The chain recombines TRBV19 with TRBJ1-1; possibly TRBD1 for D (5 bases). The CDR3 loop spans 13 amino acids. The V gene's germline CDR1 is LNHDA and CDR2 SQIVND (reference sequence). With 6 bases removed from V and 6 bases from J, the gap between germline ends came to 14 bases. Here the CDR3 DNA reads TGTGCCAGTAGCGAGCCTGGGGGGGCTGAAGCTTTCTTT. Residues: CASSEPGGAEAFF.